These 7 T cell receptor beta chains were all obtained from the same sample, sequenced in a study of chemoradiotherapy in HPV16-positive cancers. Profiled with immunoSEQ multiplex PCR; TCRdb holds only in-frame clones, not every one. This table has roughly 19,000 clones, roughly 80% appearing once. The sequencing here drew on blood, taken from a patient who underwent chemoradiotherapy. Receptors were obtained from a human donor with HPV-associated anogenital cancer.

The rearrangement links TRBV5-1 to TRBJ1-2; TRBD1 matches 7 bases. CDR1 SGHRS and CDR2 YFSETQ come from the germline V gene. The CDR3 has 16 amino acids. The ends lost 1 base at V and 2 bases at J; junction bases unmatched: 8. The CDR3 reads CASSLFSGDSNYGYTF. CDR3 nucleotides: TGCGCCAGCAGCTTGTTCTCGGGGGACAGCAACTATGGCTACACCTTC.

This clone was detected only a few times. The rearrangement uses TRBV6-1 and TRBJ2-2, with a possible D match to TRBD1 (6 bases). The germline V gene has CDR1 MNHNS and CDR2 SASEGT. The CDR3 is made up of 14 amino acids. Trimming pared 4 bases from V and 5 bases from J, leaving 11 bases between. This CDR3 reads CASSGTVSTGELFF. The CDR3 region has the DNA TGTGCCAGCAGTGGGACAGTGAGTACCGGGGAGCTGTTTTTT.

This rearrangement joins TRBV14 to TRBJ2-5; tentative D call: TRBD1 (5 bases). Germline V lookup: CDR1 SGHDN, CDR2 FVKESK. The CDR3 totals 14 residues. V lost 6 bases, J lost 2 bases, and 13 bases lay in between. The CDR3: CASSPGNLQETQYF. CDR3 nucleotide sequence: TGTGCCAGCAGTCCAGGGAACTTACAAGAGACCCAGTACTTC.

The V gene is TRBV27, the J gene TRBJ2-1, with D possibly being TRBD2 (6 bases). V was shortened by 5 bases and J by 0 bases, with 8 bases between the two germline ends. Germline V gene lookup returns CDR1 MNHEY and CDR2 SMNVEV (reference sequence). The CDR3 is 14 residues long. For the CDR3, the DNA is TGTGCCAGCAGTCGGGAGAGCTCCTACAATGAGCAGTTCTTC. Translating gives CASSRESSYNEQFF.

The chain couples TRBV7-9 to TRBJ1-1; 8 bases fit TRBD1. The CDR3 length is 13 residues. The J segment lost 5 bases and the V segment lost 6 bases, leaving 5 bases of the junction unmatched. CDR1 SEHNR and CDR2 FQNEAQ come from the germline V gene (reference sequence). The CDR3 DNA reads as TGTGCCAGCAGAGAAACAGGGGGAACTGAAGCTTTCTTT. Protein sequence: CASRETGGTEAFF.

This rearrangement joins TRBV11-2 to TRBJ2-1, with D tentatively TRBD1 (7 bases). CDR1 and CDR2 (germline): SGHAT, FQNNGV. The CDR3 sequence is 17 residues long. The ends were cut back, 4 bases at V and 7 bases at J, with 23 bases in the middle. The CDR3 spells CASSSSALEGAFNEQFF. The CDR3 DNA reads TGTGCCAGCAGCTCCTCGGCGTTGGAGGGGGCATTTAATGAGCAGTTCTTC.

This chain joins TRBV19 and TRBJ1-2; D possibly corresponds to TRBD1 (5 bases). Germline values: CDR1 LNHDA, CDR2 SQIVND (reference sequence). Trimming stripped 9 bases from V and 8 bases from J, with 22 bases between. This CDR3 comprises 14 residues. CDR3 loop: CASQTGGLRDGYTF. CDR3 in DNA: TGTGCCAGCCAGACCGGGGGTCTAAGGGACGGCTACACCTTC.